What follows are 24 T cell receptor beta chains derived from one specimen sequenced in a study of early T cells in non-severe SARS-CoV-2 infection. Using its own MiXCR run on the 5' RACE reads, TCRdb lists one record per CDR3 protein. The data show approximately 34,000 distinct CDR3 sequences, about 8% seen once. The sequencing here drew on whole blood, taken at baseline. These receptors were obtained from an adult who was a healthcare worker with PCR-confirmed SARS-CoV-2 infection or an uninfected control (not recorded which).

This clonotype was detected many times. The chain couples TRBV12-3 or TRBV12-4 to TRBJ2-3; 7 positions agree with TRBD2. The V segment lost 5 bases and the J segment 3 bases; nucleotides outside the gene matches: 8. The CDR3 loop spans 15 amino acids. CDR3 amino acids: CASSPGASGTDTQYF. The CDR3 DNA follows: TGTGCCAGCAGTCCCGGAGCTAGCGGTACAGATACGCAGTATTTT.

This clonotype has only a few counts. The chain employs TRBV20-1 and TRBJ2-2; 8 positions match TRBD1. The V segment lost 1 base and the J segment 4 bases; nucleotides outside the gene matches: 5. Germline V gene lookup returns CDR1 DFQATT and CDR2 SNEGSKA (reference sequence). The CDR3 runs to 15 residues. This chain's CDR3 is CSARGPTGGTGELFF. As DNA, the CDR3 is TGCAGTGCTAGAGGACCTACAGGGGGCACCGGGGAGCTGTTTTTT.

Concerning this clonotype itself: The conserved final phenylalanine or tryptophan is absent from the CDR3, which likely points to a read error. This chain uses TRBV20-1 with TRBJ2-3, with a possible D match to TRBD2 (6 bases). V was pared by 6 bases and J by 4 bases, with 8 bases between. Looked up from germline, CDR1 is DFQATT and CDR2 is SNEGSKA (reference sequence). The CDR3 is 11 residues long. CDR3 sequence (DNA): TGCAGTGCCGGAGGGGCAGATACGCAGTATTTG. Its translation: CSAGGADTQYL.

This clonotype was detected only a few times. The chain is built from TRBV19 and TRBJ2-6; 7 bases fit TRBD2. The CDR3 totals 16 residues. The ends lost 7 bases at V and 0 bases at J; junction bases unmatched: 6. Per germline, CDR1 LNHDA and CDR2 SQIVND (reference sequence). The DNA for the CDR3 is TGTGCCAGTACGGCCCCGGGGGGCTCTGGGGCCAACGTCCTGACTTTC. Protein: CASTAPGGSGANVLTF. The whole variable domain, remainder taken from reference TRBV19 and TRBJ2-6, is DGGITQSPKYLFRKEGQNVTLSCEQNLNHDAMYWYRQDPGQGLRLIYYSQIVNDFQKGDIAEGYSVSREKKESFPLTVTSAQKNPTAFYLCASTAPGGSGANVLTFGAGSRLTVL.

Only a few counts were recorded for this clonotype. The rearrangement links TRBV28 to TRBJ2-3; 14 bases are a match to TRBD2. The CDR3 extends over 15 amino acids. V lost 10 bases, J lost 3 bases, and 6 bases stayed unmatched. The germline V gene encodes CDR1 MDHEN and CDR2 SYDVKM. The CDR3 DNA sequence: TGTGCCACCTGGACTAGCGGGGGGCCGACAGATACGCAGTATTTT. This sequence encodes CATWTSGGPTDTQYF.

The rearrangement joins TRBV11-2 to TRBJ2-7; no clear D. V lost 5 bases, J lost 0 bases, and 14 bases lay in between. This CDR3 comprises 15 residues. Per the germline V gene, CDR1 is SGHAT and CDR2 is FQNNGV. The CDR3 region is CASSPLGYLSYEQYF. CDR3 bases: TGTGCCAGCAGCCCCCTTGGGTACCTCTCCTACGAGCAGTACTTC.

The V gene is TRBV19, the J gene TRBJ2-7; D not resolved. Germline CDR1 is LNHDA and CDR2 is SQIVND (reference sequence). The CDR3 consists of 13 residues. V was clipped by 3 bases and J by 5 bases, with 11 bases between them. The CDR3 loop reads CASSIGPGNEQYF. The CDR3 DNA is TGTGCCAGTAGTATCGGCCCAGGCAACGAGCAGTACTTC.

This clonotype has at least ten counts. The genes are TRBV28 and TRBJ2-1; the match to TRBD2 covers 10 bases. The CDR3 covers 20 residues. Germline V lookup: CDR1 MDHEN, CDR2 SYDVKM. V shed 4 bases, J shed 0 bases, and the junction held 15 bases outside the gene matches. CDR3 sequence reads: CASSSLNTGTSASSYNEQFF. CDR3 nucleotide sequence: TGTGCCAGCAGTTCCCTCAACACCGGGACTAGCGCCTCCTCCTACAATGAGCAGTTCTTC.

The CDR3 spells CASSWTSSTDTQYF. DNA for the CDR3: TGCGCCAGCAGCTGGACAAGTAGCACAGATACGCAGTATTTT. The chain uses TRBV5-1 and TRBJ2-3; a weak D match, TRBD1 (5 bases). Per germline, CDR1 SGHRS and CDR2 YFSETQ. The CDR3 sequence is 14 residues long. Trimming shortened V by 3 bases and J by 0 bases, and 8 bases separated the two germline ends.

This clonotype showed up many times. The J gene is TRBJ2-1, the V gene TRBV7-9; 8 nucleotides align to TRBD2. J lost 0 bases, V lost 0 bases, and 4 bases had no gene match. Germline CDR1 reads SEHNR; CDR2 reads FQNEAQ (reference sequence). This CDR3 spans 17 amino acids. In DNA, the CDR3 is TGTGCCAGCAGCTTAGCACGCGGGGGGTTCTCCTACAATGAGCAGTTCTTC. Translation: CASSLARGGFSYNEQFF.

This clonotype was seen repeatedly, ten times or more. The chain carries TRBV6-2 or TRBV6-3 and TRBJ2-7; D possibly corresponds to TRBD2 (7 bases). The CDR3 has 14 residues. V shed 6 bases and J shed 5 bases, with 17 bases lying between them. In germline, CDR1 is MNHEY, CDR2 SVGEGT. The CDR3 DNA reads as TGTGCCAGCAGCGCGAGGGGGGGCCTGGACGAGCAGTACTTC. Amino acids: CASSARGGLDEQYF.

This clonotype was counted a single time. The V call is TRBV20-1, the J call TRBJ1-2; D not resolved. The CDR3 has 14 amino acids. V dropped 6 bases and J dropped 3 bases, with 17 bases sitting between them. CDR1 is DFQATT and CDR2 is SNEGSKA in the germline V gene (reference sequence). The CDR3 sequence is CSATGFVTDYGYTF. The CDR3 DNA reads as TGCAGTGCGACGGGATTCGTGACCGACTATGGCTACACCTTC.

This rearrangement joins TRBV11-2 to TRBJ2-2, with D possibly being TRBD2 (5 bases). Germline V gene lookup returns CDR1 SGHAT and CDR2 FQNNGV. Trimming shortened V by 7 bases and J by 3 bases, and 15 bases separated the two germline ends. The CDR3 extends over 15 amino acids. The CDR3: CASNGFRGDTGELFF. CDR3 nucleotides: TGTGCCAGCAACGGTTTCCGGGGTGACACCGGGGAGCTGTTTTTT.

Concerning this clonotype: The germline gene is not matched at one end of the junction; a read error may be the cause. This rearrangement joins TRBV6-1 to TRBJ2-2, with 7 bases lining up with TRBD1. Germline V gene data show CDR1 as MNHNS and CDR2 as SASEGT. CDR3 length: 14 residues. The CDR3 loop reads CAGRQGKKTGELFF. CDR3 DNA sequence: TGTGCCGGCAGACAGGGTAAAAAAACCGGGGAGCTGTTTTTT.

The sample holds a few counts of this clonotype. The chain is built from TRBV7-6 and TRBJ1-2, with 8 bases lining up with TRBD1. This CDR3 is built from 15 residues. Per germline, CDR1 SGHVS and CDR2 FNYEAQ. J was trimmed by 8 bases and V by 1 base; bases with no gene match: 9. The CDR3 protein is CASSLGVGTGHGYTF. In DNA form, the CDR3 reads TGTGCCAGCAGCTTAGGAGTAGGGACAGGTCACGGCTACACCTTC.

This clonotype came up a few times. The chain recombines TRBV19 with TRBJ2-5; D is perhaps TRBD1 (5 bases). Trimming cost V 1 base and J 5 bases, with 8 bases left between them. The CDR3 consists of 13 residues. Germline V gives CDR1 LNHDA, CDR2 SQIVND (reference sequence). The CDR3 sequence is CASSIGGVETQYF. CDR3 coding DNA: TGTGCCAGTAGTATAGGGGGCGTGGAGACCCAGTACTTC.

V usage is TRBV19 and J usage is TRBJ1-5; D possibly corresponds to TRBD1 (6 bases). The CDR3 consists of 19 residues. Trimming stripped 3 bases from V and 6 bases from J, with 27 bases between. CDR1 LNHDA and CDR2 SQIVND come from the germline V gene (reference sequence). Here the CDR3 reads CASSIWGAPIHPSFQPQHF. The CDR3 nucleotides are TGTGCCAGTAGTATTTGGGGGGCGCCAATCCATCCCTCCTTTCAGCCCCAGCATTTT.

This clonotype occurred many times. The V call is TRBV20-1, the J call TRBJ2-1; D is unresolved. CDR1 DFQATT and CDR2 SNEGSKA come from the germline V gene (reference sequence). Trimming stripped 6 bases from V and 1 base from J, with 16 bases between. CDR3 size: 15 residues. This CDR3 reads CSARDPEVSYNEQFF. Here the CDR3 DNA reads TGCAGTGCCCGAGACCCAGAGGTATCCTACAATGAGCAGTTCTTC.

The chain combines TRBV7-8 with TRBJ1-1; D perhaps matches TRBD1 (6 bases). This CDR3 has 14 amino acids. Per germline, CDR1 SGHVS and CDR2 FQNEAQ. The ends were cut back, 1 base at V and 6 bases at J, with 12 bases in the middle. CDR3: CASSLVEWGPEAFF. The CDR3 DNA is TGTGCCAGCAGCTTAGTAGAGTGGGGGCCTGAAGCTTTCTTT.

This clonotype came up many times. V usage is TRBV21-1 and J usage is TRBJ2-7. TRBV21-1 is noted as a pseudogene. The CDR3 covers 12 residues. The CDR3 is CASSKGFYEQYF. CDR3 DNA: TGTGCCAGCAGCAAAGGCTTCTACGAGCAGTACTTC.

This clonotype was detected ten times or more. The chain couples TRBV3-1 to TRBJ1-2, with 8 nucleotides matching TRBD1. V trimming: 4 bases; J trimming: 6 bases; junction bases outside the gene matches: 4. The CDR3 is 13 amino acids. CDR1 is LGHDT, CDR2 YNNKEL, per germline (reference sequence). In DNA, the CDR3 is TGTGCCAGCAGCCGAACAGGGGGTAATGGCTACACCTTC. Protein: CASSRTGGNGYTF.

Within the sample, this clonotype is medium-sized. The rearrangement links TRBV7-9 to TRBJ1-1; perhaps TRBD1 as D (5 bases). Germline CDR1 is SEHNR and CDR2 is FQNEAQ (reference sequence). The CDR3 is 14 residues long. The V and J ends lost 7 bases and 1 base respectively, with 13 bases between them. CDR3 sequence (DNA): TGTGCCAGCATACCCCTTACAGGGAACACTGAAGCTTTCTTT. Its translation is CASIPLTGNTEAFF.

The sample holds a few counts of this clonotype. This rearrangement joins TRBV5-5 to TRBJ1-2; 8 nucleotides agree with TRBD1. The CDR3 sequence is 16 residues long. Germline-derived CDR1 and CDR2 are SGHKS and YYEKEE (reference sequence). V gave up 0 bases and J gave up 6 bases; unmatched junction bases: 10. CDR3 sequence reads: CASSLVAAGGVHGYTF. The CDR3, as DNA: TGTGCCAGCAGCTTGGTTGCGGCAGGGGGCGTCCATGGCTACACCTTC.

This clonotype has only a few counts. As DNA, the CDR3 is TGTGCCAGCGGTCGGATTCTTTCTAATGAAAAACTGTTTTTT. It is translated as CASGRILSNEKLFF. This chain connects TRBV6-5 to TRBJ1-4; D is unresolved. Deletions cut 8 bases from V and 3 bases from J, with 13 bases between. CDR3 length equals 14 residues. Germline-derived CDR1 and CDR2 are MNHEY and SVGAGI.